A selection of T cell receptor beta chains follows, all from one sample in a study of cytomegalovirus exposure and HLA in healthy donors. The method was immunoSEQ multiplex PCR; TCRdb's version includes in-frame clones alone and lacks a portion of them. The sample includes 150,000 to 200,000 clones, around 86% of them seen just once. The sample was PBMCs. These receptors all stem from a girl aged 2-10 years in good health and CMV-seropositive. The CDR3 runs from the conserved cysteine through the conserved F or W. The D gene is left open where the match is weak.

D,J,V,DNA,CDR3
TRBD1,TRBJ1-2,TRBV9,TGTGCCAGCAGCCCCCAAAGGACAGGAGCCTATGGCTACACCTTC,CASSPQRTGAYGYTF
TRBD1,TRBJ2-3,TRBV5-4,TGTGCCAGCACCAATGCCGGGACAGCCGTGGATTACACAGATACGCAGTATTTT,CASTNAGTAVDYTDTQYF
TRBD2,TRBJ2-1,TRBV30,TGTGCCCGTTCCGGGACTAGCGTTGACAATGAGCAGTTCTTC,CARSGTSVDNEQFF
NA,TRBJ2-2,TRBV5-1,TGCGCCAGCAGCTTGGACCCCAGTCCCGGGGAGCTGTTTTTT,CASSLDPSPGELFF
NA,TRBJ1-3,TRBV5-6,TGTGCCAGCAGCTTTCTAGATGTCTCTGGAAACACCATATATTTT,CASSFLDVSGNTIYF
NA,TRBJ1-1,TRBV15,TGTGCCACCAGCAGAGACTGGACAGTTGAAGCTTTCTTT,CATSRDWTVEAFF
TRBD1,TRBJ1-5,TRBV6-1,TGTGCCAGCAGTCCACGGACAGGGTCTCAGCCCCAGCATTTT,CASSPRTGSQPQHF
NA,TRBJ2-3,TRBV6-4,TGTGCCAGCACATCGCCTCGGGGGAGGTTCGTTTCATCCAGAACGCAGTATTTT,CASTSPRGRFVSSRTQYF
TRBD1,TRBJ1-2,TRBV5-1,TGCGCCAGCAGTCCCGGGACAGTTAACTATGGCTACACCTTC,CASSPGTVNYGYTF
TRBD2,TRBJ2-1,TRBV6-1,TGTGCCAGCGAAAAACTAGCGGGAACGAATGAGCAGTTCTTC,CASEKLAGTNEQFF
NA,TRBJ2-7,TRBV9,TGTGCCAGCAGCCCGTCGACAGCCCGCCAGGCCATGGAGCAGTACTTC,CASSPSTARQAMEQYF
NA,TRBJ2-2,TRBV29-1,TGCAGCGCGACAGCAAACACCGGGGAGCTGTTTTTT,CSATANTGELFF
TRBD2,TRBJ2-1,TRBV2,TGTGCCACCCGAGGACTAGGAGGGCACAATGAGCAGTTCTTC,CATRGLGGHNEQFF